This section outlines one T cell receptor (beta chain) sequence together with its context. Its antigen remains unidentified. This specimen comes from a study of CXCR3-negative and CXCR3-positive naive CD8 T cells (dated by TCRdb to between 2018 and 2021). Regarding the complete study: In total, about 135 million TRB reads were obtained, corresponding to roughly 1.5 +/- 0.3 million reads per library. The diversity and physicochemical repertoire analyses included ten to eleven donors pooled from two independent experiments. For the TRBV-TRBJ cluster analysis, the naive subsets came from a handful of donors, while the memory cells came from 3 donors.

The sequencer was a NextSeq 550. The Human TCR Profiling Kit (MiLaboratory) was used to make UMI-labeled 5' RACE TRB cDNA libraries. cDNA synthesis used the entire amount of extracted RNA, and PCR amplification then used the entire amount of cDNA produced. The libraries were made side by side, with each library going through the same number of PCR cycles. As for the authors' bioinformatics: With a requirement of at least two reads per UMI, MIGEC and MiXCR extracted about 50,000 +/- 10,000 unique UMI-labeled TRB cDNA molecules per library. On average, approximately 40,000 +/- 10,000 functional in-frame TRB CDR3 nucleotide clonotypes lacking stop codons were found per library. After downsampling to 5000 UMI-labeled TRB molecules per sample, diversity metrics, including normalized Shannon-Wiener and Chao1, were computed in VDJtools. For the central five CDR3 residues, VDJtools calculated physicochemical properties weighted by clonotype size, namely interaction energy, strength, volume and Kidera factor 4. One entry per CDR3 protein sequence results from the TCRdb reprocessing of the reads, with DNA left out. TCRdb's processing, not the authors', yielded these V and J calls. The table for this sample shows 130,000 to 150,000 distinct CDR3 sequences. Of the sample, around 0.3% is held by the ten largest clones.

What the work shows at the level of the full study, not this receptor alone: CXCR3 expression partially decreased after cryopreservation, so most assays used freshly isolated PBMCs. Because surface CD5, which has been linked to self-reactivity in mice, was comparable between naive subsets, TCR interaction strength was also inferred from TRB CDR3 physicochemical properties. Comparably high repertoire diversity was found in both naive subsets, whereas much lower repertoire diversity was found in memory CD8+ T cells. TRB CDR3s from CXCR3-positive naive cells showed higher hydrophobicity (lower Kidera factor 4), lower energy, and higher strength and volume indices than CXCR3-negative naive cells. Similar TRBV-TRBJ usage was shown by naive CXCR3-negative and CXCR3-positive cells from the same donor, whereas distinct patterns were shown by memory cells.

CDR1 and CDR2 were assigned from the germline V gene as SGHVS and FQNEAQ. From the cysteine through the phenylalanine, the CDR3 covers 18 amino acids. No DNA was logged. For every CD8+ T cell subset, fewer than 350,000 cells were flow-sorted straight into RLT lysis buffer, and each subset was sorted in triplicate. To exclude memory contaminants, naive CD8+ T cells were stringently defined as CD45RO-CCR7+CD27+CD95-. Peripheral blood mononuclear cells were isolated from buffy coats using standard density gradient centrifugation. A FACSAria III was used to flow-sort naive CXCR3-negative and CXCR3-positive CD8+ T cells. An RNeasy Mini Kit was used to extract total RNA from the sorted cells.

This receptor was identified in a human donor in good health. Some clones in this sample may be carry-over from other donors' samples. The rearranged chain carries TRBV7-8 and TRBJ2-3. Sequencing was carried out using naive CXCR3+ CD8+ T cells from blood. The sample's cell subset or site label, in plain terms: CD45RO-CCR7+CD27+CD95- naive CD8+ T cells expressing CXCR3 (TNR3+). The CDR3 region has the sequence CASSLDEHSQWSTDTQYF.